This is a list of T cell receptor beta chains from one sample in a study of blood T cells in healthy people across ages. TCRdb re-called the 5' RACE reads through MiXCR, storing one row per CDR3 protein. Among about 780,000 distinct CDR3 sequences listed, around 50% were seen once. Sequencing used blood. The receptors were gathered from a man aged 80 or over in good health. Both conserved end residues are part of each CDR3. D genes are given only for firm matches. Not every row has a clone size; where given, it reads once, few, many or a size class.

J gene | V gene | D gene | clone size | CDR3 DNA | CDR3 protein
TRBJ1-6 | TRBV4-1 | - | few | TGCGCCAGCAGCCAAGATCCGGGGCATAATTCACCCCTCCACTTT | CASSQDPGHNSPLHF
TRBJ2-7 | TRBV3-1 | - | - | TGTGCCAGCAGTCCTAACGCCCACGAGCAGTACTTC | CASSPNAHEQYF
TRBJ1-2 | TRBV29-1 | TRBD1 | - | TGCAGCGTAACCGGGACAGGCTCCTACTACACCTTC | CSVTGTGSYYTF
TRBJ2-7 | TRBV20-1 | - | - | TGCAGTGCTAGAGATCTTCGAGGGGGCGAGCAGTACTTC | CSARDLRGGEQYF
TRBJ1-4 | TRBV20-1 | - | - | TGCAGTGCTAGAGTCCCTGACAGTAATGAAAAACTGTTTTTT | CSARVPDSNEKLFF
TRBJ1-4 | TRBV27 | - | - | TGTGCCAGCAGAAGAACAGCAAATGAAAAACTGTTTTTT | CASRRTANEKLFF
TRBJ2-7 | TRBV4-1 | TRBD2 | few | TGCGCCAGCAGCCAAGGTCGGACTAGCGGGAGCTACGAGCAGTACTTC | CASSQGRTSGSYEQYF
TRBJ2-7 | TRBV29-1 | TRBD2 | - | TGCAGCGTGCTTCCTGGAACGACTAGCGGCTTTTACGAGCAGTACTTC | CSVLPGTTSGFYEQYF
TRBJ2-5 | TRBV5-6 | - | - | TGTGCCAGCAGCCCCCGTTTTTTCCCCGGCGGGGAGACCCAGTACTTC | CASSPRFFPGGETQYF
TRBJ2-3 | TRBV12-3/TRBV12-4 | TRBD2 | - | TGTGCCAGCAGTCTCAGGACTAGCGCGGGCACAGATACGCAGTATTTT | CASSLRTSAGTDTQYF
TRBJ1-1 | TRBV10-1 | - | - | TGCGCCAGCAGTGGAGTTGGGAAGGGACGAACTTTCTTT | CASSGVGKGRTFF
TRBJ2-7 | TRBV24-1 | - | - | TGTGCCACCAGTGATTTTGCCGGGAACGAGCAGTACTTC | CATSDFAGNEQYF
TRBJ2-7 | TRBV9 | - | - | TGTGCCAGCAGCGTAGGGAGGGCGGAATCCTACGAGCAGTACTTC | CASSVGRAESYEQYF
TRBJ2-1 | TRBV2 | - | - | TGTGCCAGCAACAGGATTTTAAACAATGAGCAGTTCTTC | CASNRILNNEQFF
TRBJ2-2 | TRBV4-3 | TRBD1 | few | TGCGCCAGCAGCCAAGATGGGGACAGGGATCTGACCGGGGAGCTGTTTTTT | CASSQDGDRDLTGELFF
TRBJ1-1 | TRBV20-1 | - | - | TGCAGTGCTAGAGATGAGGGCAGGGGCACTGAAGCTTTCTTT | CSARDEGRGTEAFF
TRBJ2-7 | TRBV7-2 | - | many | TGTGCCAGCAGCTTAGTTTACAGGGACGAGCAGTACTTC | CASSLVYRDEQYF
TRBJ2-1 | TRBV5-1 | - | - | TGCGCCAGCAGCCTACCCACGGACCAGTCCCTTTCCTACAATGAGCAGTTCTTC | CASSLPTDQSLSYNEQFF
TRBJ2-2 | TRBV9 | TRBD2 | - | TGTGCCAGCAGCGTATCCCTAGCGGGGACTTTCACCGGGGAGCTGTTTTTT | CASSVSLAGTFTGELFF